The next 16 T cell receptor beta chains were all read from a single sample in a study of T cell responses to AZD1222 COVID-19 vaccine. Libraries were prepared by immunoSEQ multiplex PCR; TCRdb keeps only in-frame clonotypes and omits some of them. The sample lists 89,000 or so clones; 75% to 90% were seen once. The specimen was peripheral blood, collected on day 0 of AZD1222 vaccination. The receptors were sampled from an adult in good health.

V usage is TRBV2 and J usage is TRBJ1-1; 8 nucleotides line up with TRBD1. This CDR3 has 14 residues. Germline V gene sequence: CDR1 SNHLY, CDR2 FYNNEI. The J segment lost 4 bases and the V segment lost 7 bases, leaving 8 bases of the junction unmatched. The CDR3 nucleotides read TGTGCCAGCATCGGACAGGGCGTCGGCACTGAAGCTTTCTTT. Translating gives CASIGQGVGTEAFF.

CDR3 loop: CASSADRVRQPQHF. CDR3 nucleotide sequence: TGTGCCAGCAGTGCCGACAGGGTACGTCAGCCCCAGCATTTT. This chain links TRBV2 with TRBJ1-5, with 7 nucleotides matching TRBD1. V was clipped by 4 bases and J by 6 bases; unmatched bases: 6. Germline-derived CDR1 and CDR2 are SNHLY and FYNNEI. The CDR3 consists of 14 residues.

This clone was seen once. The chain uses TRBV5-1 and TRBJ2-2; TRBD2 is a possible D gene (5 bases). This CDR3 has 15 residues. CDR1 SGHRS and CDR2 YFSETQ come from the germline V gene. V was cut by 4 bases and J by 2 bases, with 12 bases left in between. As DNA, the CDR3 is TGCGCCAGCAGCGGGAGACACACAAACACCGGGGAGCTGTTTTTT. It translates to CASSGRHTNTGELFF.

The chain couples TRBV6-5 to TRBJ2-7, with D perhaps matching TRBD1 (5 bases). The germline gives CDR1 MNHEY, CDR2 SVGAGI. The CDR3 is made up of 12 amino acids. Trimming took off 5 bases at V and 7 bases at J, with 12 bases between the two ends. In nucleotides, the CDR3 is TGTGCCAGCAGTCAGGGCATCGGGGAGCAGTACTTC. Encoded protein: CASSQGIGEQYF.

The chain combines TRBV10-3 with TRBJ1-1; perhaps TRBD1 as D (5 bases). V lost 5 bases and J lost 0, with 13 bases in between. Germline V gives CDR1 ENHRY, CDR2 SYGVKD. The CDR3 has 15 amino acids. The DNA of the CDR3 is TGTGCCATCAGTTCGAACCCAGGGATGAACACTGAAGCTTTCTTT. It translates to CAISSNPGMNTEAFF.

With respect to this clone: The same CDR3 also results from other DNA sequences found in this sample. The chain recombines TRBV5-1 with TRBJ1-1; 9 positions agree with TRBD1. The germline V gene encodes CDR1 SGHRS and CDR2 YFSETQ. The CDR3 length is 15 residues. V was pared by 3 bases and J by 1 base, with 4 bases of the junction left unmatched. The CDR3 here is CASSSQGAGNTEAFF. For the CDR3, the DNA is TGCGCCAGCAGCTCACAGGGGGCCGGGAACACTGAAGCTTTCTTT.

V gene TRBV5-6 combines with J gene TRBJ1-1, with TRBD1 matching 7 bases. The germline V gene has CDR1 SGHDT and CDR2 YYEEEE. The trim removed 8 bases at V and 1 base at J, leaving 8 bases unmatched. This CDR3 contains 14 residues. This CDR3 reads CASVFGTENTEAFF. The DNA of the CDR3 is TGTGCCAGTGTGTTCGGGACAGAGAACACTGAAGCTTTCTTT.

The J gene is TRBJ2-7, the V gene TRBV5-4; 7 nucleotides match TRBD2. The germline gives CDR1 SGHNT, CDR2 YYREEE (reference sequence). V was pared by 4 bases and J by 2 bases, with 6 bases of the junction left unmatched. The CDR3 is 14 residues long. CDR3 loop: CASSDWDYTYEQYF. In DNA form, the CDR3 reads TGTGCCAGCAGCGATTGGGACTACACCTACGAGCAGTACTTC.

The rearrangement links TRBV7-2 to TRBJ2-7; D not certain. The V and J ends lost 4 bases and 3 bases respectively, with 22 bases between them. The CDR3 is made up of 17 amino acids. CDR1 SGHTA and CDR2 FQGNSA come from the germline V gene. CDR3 sequence: CASSSRPGRPAGYEQYF. The CDR3 nucleotides are TGTGCCAGCAGCTCCAGACCCGGACGCCCCGCCGGCTACGAGCAGTACTTC.

The chain has TRBV20-1 and TRBJ2-7; the match to TRBD2 covers 9 bases. V shed 3 bases and J 4 bases; nucleotides not matched to a gene: 7. CDR3 length: 14 residues. Germline values: CDR1 DFQATT, CDR2 SNEGSKA (reference sequence). Here the CDR3 DNA reads TGCAGTGCTAGTCCGACTAGCGGCCTATACGAGCAGTACTTC. The encoded protein is CSASPTSGLYEQYF.

This chain joins TRBV19 and TRBJ1-1; the D is unclear. V shed 4 bases and J shed 1 base, with 10 bases lying between them. From germline, CDR1 is LNHDA and CDR2 SQIVND (reference sequence). This CDR3 comprises 14 residues. The CDR3 DNA is TGTGCCAGTAGTACGACGGGATCGAACACTGAAGCTTTCTTT. Amino acid sequence: CASSTTGSNTEAFF. The full variable domain, rest sourced from reference TRBV19 and TRBJ1-1, is DGGITQSPKYLFRKEGQNVTLSCEQNLNHDAMYWYRQDPGQGLRLIYYSQIVNDFQKGDIAEGYSVSREKKESFPLTVTSAQKNPTAFYLCASSTTGSNTEAFFGQGTRLTVV.

The table lists this clone with a few counts. The rearrangement links TRBV14 to TRBJ2-1; D remains ambiguous. CDR3 length: 15 residues. CDR1 is SGHDN, CDR2 FVKESK, per germline. Trimming took 6 bases from V and 0 from J, leaving 12 bases between them. CDR3 residues: CASRRTDSSYNEQFF. Written as DNA, the CDR3 is TGTGCCAGCAGGAGAACGGATAGCTCCTACAATGAGCAGTTCTTC.

This clone was recorded once. The chain uses TRBV12-3 or TRBV12-4 and TRBJ2-1, with D perhaps assigned TRBD1 or TRBD2 (5 bases each). Between the trimmed V and J ends, which lost 5 bases and 7 bases, there was a span of 12 bases. The CDR3 covers 13 residues. DNA for the CDR3: TGTGCCAGCAGTCCGGGACCGGCTAATGAGCAGTTCTTC. It specifies CASSPGPANEQFF.

The CDR3 DNA sequence: TGTGCCAGCTCAGAGGGACAGGGGAGCAATCAGCCCCAGCATTTT. Translating it yields CASSEGQGSNQPQHF. This chain links TRBV18 with TRBJ1-5, with 10 bases identical to TRBD1. CDR3 length: 15 amino acids. The V gene's germline CDR1 is KGHSH and CDR2 LQKENI. The V gene end was trimmed by 5 bases and the J gene end by 1 base; junction bases not matched to a gene: 2. The whole variable domain, remainder taken from reference TRBV18 and TRBJ1-5, is NAGVMQNPRHLVRRRGQEARLRCSPMKGHSHVYWYRQLPEEGLKFMVYLQKENIIDESGMPKERFSAEFPKEGPSILRIQQVVRGDSAAYFCASSEGQGSNQPQHFGDGTRLSIL.

A few counts support this clone. This rearrangement joins TRBV4-1 to TRBJ1-6; the D gene is possibly TRBD1 (5 bases). The V end was cut by 4 bases, the J end by 10 bases, with 29 bases between. CDR1 is MGHRA and CDR2 is YSYEKL in the germline V gene. The CDR3 runs to 19 residues. The DNA for the CDR3 is TGCGCCAGCAGCCGATCACTGCCCCTGAGGGGCCCTATAGGATCACCCCTCCACTTT. The encoded protein is CASSRSLPLRGPIGSPLHF.

This clone was detected only a few times. This chain links TRBV27 with TRBJ1-5; tentatively, D is TRBD1 (5 bases). From germline, CDR1 is MNHEY and CDR2 SMNVEV (reference sequence). Deletions cut 3 bases from V and 3 bases from J, with 12 bases between. The length of the CDR3 is 15 residues. The CDR3 region is CASSFLQGSNQPQHF. The CDR3 coding sequence is TGTGCCAGCAGTTTCCTTCAGGGATCCAATCAGCCCCAGCATTTT.